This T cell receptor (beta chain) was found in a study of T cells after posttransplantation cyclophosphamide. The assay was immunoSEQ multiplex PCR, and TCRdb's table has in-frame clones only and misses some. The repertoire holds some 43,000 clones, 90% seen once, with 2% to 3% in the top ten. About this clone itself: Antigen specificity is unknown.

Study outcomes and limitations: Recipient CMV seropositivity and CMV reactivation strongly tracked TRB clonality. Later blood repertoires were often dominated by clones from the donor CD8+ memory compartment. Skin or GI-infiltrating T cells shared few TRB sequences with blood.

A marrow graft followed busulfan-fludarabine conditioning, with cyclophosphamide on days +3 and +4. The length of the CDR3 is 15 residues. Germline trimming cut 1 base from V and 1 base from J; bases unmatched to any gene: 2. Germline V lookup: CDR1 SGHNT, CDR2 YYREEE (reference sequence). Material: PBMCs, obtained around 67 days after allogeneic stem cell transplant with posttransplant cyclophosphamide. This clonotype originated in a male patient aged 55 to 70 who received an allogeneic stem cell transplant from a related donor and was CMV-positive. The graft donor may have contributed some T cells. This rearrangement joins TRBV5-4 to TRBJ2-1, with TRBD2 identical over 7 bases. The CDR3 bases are TGTGCCAGCAGCTTGCGACTAGCTTCCTACAATGAGCAGTTCTTC. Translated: CASSLRLASYNEQFF. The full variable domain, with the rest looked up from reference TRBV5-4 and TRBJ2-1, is ETGVTQSPTHLIKTRGQQVTLRCSSQSGHNTVSWYQQALGQGPQFIFQYYREEENGRGNFPPRFSGLQFPNYSSELNVNALELDDSALYLCASSLRLASYNEQFFGPGTRLTVL.